The text below deals with one T cell receptor beta chain. This clonotype was seen more than once but under ten times. No antigen is known for it. No per-base quality is available; no much larger clone lies one base away. Receptor libraries were prepared by 5' RACE. The sample was run on an Illumina HiSeq 2000. Template switching added a universal primer binding site, and the final cDNA carried a unique molecular identifier that allowed TCR cDNA molecules to be counted accurately. First-strand cDNA for TCR alpha and beta chains was synthesized from specific primers in the conserved constant-segment region. To control for contamination, every cDNA library was double barcoded, receiving both a SMART-Mk sample barcode and Illumina barcodes. TruSeq adapter sequences and Illumina sample barcodes were added in two successive PCR steps. The TCR alpha and beta cDNA libraries were sequenced on the Illumina HiSeq platform using custom primers. From the authors' description of their analysis: Unique molecular identifiers were extracted from raw reads with MiGEC, and CDR3 positions were determined with MiXCR. Recombination models were inferred per individual with the repgenHMM and IGoR tools using an EM algorithm. Shared clonotypes were analyzed with the tcR package in R, and sharing was normalized by the product of cloneset sizes. Out-of-frame nonproductive sequences were analyzed to study raw recombination free of thymic and clonal selection effects. TCRdb reanalyzed the raw reads on its own, using fastp at Q25 for trimming and MiXCR for clone calling, and kept in-frame beta chains. Every entry covers one CDR3 protein and lists the most common genes and DNA from its rows. None of the V and J calls come from the authors' own analysis; TCRdb made them. The sample table lists roughly 350,000 distinct CDR3 sequences, around 9.7% of them with a count of one. Together, the top ten hold under 9.5% of the sample.

Only healthy Caucasian donors were included. Three unrelated non-twin adults were also sequenced: a male aged 18 to 30, a male aged 50 to 60 and a female aged 50 to 60. Using Miltenyi CD45RO+ enrichment and human naive T-cell isolation kits, memory (CD45RO+) and naive T cells were isolated from PBMC. This entry comes from a study of identical twins listed by TCRdb under 2016. For the wider study: To test whether fetal clonotypes persist, this study deep-sequenced TCR alpha and beta repertoires from monozygotic twins, from unrelated adults of various ages, and from cord blood. To rule out contamination, replicate twin experiments were performed at different times with different library preparation protocols.

V gives up 6 bases and J gives up 1 base, and the segment between their germline ends measures 9 bases. The CDR3 holds 13 amino acids from the cysteine to the phenylalanine. The CDR3 DNA has 39 bases and is translated from base 1. Beyond this particular receptor, the publication reports: Because the same donors could not be followed over many years, the conclusions depended on cross-sectional statistical analysis. A weaker excess of twin sharing was found in beta out-of-frame sequences because the signal-to-noise ratio was lowered by fewer shared sequences. In monozygotic twins, recombination models systematically underestimated out-of-frame TCR alpha sharing, but the models matched the sharing seen between unrelated individuals. Invariant T cells such as MAIT and iNKT could partly confound zero-insertion analyses, although diverse VJ usage argued against such confounding for most clonotypes. Abundant cord blood beta clonotypes carried fewer insertions; young adult naive repertoires showed a weaker similar trend, while memory repertoires showed none. Out-of-frame TCR alpha sequences shared between twins showed an excess of low generation-probability sequences compared with coincidental sharing between unrelated individuals.

This clonotype was sampled from a woman between 50 and 59 years old in good health. The sequenced material came from naive T cells sorted from blood. This sample's cell subset or site label indicates: cells isolated with a human naive T-cell isolation kit. This sequence uses TRBV12-3 or TRBV12-4 and TRBJ1-1, with no confident D gene call. The CDR3 in this case is CASRPRQNTEAFF. The bases are TGTGCCAGCAGACCCCGACAGAACACTGAAGCTTTCTTT.